This T cell receptor (beta chain) was obtained from a study of CD8 T cells in Susac syndrome. The multiple sclerosis controls comprised treatment-naive patients whose relapsing-remitting disease was stable or active. Isolation of CD8+ and CD4+ T cells was performed negatively, whereas enrichment of TEMRA cells was done by FACS. In the case of this clonotype: Its matching antigen is unknown.

General observations from the study: TCR sequencing and HLA analysis covered a relatively small number of individuals.

Trimming pared 5 bases from V and 6 bases from J, leaving 14 bases between. Germline V gene sequence: CDR1 SEHNR, CDR2 FQNEAQ (reference sequence). The CDR3 consists of 13 residues. RNA, at 0.5 to 1 ug, was reverse transcribed with random hexamers. A multiplex approach, immunoSEQ multiplex PCR, amplified TCR beta CDR3 across 54 Vbeta and 13 Jbeta. TCRdb itself ran the immunoSEQ multiplex PCR reads through MiXCR, one entry per CDR3 protein. The repertoire consists of about 250,000 distinct CDR3 sequences, with just under 95% occurring once and the leading ten covering 0.065% to 0.075%. V and J are TRBV7-9 and TRBJ2-7, with a tentative D call TRBD1 (6 bases). Sequenced: CD4+ T cells from PBMCs. This clonotype was obtained from a human donor with multiple sclerosis. This CDR3 is CASSLGNRVEQYF. CDR3 DNA: TGTGCCAGCAGCCTCGGGAACAGGGTCGAGCAGTACTTC. Full variable domain (remainder filled in from reference TRBV7-9 and TRBJ2-7): DTGVSQNPRHKITKRGQNVTFRCDPISEHNRLYWYRQTLGQGPEFLTYFQNEAQLEKSRLLSDRFSAERPKGSFSTLEIQRTEQGDSAMYLCASSLGNRVEQYFGPGTRLTVT.